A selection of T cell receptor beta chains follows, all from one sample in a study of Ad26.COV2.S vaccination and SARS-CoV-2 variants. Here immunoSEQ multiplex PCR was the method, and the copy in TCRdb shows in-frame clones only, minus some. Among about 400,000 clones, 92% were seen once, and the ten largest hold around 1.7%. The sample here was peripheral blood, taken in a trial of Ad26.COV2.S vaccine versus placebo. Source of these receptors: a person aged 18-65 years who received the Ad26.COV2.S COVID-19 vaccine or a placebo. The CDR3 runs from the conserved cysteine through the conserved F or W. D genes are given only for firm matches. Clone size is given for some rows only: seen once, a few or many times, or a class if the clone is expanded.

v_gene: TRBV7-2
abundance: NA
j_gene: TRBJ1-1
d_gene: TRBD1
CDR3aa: CASSSFTGAITEAFF
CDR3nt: TGTGCCAGCAGCTCTTTTACAGGGGCGATCACTGAAGCTTTCTTT

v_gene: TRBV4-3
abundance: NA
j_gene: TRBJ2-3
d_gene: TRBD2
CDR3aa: CASSQEESAGGPDTQYF
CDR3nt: TGCGCCAGCAGCCAAGAGGAGTCGGCGGGGGGGCCGGATACGCAGTATTTT

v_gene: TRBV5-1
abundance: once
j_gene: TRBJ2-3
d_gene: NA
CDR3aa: CASSLFAESTDTQYF
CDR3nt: TGCGCCAGCAGTCTCTTTGCAGAAAGCACAGATACGCAGTATTTT

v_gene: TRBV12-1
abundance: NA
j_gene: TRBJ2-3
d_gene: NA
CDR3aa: CASIQLRGLATDTQYF
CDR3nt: TGTGCCAGCATCCAACTAAGGGGATTAGCAACAGATACGCAGTATTTT

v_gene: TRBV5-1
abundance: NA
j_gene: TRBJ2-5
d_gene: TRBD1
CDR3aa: CASSLIWDRVNQETQYF
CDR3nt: TGCGCCAGCAGCTTGATCTGGGACAGGGTAAACCAAGAGACCCAGTACTTC

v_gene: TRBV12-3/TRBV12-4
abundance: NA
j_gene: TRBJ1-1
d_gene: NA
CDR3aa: CASRGTGDEKAFF
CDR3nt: TGTGCCAGCAGGGGAACAGGAGATGAGAAAGCTTTCTTT

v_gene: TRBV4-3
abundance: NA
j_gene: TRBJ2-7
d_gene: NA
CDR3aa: CASSQLYRPTSSYEQYF
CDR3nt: TGCGCCAGCAGCCAACTTTACCGACCTACCAGCTCCTACGAGCAGTACTTC

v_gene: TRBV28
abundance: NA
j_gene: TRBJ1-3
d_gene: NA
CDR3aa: CASTWTGGSGNTIYF
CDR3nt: TGTGCCAGCACTTGGACGGGGGGCTCTGGAAACACCATATATTTT

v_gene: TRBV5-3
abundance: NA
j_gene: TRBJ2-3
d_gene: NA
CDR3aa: CARSLWVHTDTQYF
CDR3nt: TGTGCCAGAAGCTTGTGGGTCCACACAGATACGCAGTATTTT

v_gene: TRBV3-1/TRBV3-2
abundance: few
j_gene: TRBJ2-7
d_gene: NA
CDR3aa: CASSTLSYEQYF
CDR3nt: TGTGCCAGCAGCACTCTCTCCTACGAGCAGTACTTC

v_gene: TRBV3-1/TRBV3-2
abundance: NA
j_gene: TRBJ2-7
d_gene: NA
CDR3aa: CASSRTEASYEQYF
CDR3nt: TGTGCCAGCAGCCGGACAGAAGCGTCCTACGAGCAGTACTTC

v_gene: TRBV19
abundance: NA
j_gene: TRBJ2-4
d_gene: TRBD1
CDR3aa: CASTGGAWDIQYF
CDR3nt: TGTGCCAGTACAGGGGGCGCTTGGGACATTCAGTACTTC

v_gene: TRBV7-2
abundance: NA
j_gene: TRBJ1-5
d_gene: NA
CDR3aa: CASSYRSRNQPQHF
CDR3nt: TGTGCCAGCAGTTATCGTAGCCGCAATCAGCCCCAGCATTTT

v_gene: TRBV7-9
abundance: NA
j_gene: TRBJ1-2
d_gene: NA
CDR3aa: CASSLQGRAYGYTF
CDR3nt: TGTGCCAGCAGCTTACAGGGCAGGGCCTATGGCTACACCTTC

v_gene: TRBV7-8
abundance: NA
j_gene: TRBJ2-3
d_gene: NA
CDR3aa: CASRRALLSTDTQYF
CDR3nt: TGTGCCAGCCGCCGGGCCCTACTAAGCACAGATACGCAGTATTTT

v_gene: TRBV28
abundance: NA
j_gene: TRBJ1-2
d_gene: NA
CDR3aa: CASRRQDYGYTF
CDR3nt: TGTGCCAGCAGGCGGCAGGACTATGGCTACACCTTC

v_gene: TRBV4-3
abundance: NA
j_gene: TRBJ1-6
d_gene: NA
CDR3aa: CASSQEWAGFNSPLHF
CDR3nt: TGCGCCAGCAGCCAAGAATGGGCGGGGTTCAATTCACCCCTCCACTTT

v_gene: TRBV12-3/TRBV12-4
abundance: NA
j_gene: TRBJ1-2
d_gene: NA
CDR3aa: CASSTDPRWGYTF
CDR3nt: TGTGCCAGCAGCACCGACCCGCGTTGGGGCTACACCTTC

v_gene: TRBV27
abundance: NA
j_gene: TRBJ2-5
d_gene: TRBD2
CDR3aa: CASSLTGGFQETQYF
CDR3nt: TGTGCCAGCAGTTTGACGGGGGGTTTCCAAGAGACCCAGTACTTC

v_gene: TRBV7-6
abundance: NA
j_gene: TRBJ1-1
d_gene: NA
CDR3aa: CASSLLLGGTEAFF
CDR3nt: TGTGCCAGCAGCTTATTATTGGGGGGCACTGAAGCTTTCTTT

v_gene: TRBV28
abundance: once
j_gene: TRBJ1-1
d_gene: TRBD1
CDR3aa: CASSPGGITEAFF
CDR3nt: TGTGCCAGCAGTCCAGGGGGAATCACTGAAGCTTTCTTT

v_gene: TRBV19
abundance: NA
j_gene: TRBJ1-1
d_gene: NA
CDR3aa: CASSIGTRMHLAFF
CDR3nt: TGTGCCAGTAGTATAGGGACCAGGATGCATTTGGCTTTCTTT

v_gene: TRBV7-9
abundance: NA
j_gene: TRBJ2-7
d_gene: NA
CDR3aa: CASSFYFAYEQYF
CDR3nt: TGTGCCAGCAGCTTTTATTTTGCCTACGAGCAGTACTTC

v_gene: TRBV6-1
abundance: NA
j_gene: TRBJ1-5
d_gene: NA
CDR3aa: CASSDRASTYQPQHF
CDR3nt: TGTGCCAGCAGTGACCGGGCCTCCACCTATCAGCCCCAGCATTTT

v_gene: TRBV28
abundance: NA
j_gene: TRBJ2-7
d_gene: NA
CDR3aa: CASRPGPLYEQYF
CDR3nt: TGTGCCAGCCGGCCGGGGCCTCTCTACGAGCAGTACTTC

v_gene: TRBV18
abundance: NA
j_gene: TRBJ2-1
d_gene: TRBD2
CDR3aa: CASSPSGVYNEQFF
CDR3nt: TGTGCCAGCTCACCGAGCGGGGTTTACAATGAGCAGTTCTTC

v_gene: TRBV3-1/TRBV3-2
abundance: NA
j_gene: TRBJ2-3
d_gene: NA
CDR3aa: CASSQDSVTSTDTQYF
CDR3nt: TGTGCCAGCAGCCAAGATTCCGTTACAAGCACAGATACGCAGTATTTT

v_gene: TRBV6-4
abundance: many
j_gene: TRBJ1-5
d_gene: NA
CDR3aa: CASSEGDSNQPQHF
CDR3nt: TGTGCCAGCAGTGAGGGGGATAGCAATCAGCCCCAGCATTTT

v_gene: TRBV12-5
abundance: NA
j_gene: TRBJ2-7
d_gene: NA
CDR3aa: CASGLAWEGQSF
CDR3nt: TGTGCTAGTGGTTTGGCCTGGGAGGGACAGAGCTTC

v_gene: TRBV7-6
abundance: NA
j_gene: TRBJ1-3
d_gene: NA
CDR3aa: CASSHGPSSGNTIYF
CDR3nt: TGTGCCAGCAGCCACGGACCGTCCTCTGGAAACACCATATATTTT

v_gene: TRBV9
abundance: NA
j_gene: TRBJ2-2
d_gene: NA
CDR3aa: CASSVVSANTGELFF
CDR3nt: TGTGCCAGCAGCGTAGTTTCGGCGAACACCGGGGAGCTGTTTTTT